This TCR beta chain was sequenced for a study of blood T cells in healthy people across ages. A second PCR, run for about 6 to 12 cycles, used a sample-barcoded 5' primer plus a J-beta primer mix. Per sample, CDR3-containing paired-end reads numbered at least 2.5 million. MiXCR was run by TCRdb on the 5' RACE reads, yielding one entry per CDR3 protein. The profile covers 1.2 million to 1.5 million distinct CDR3 sequences, with 42% appearing a single time and approximately 7.9% taken by the ten largest. This CDR3 contains 16 residues. V was shortened by 4 bases and J by 7 bases, with 21 bases between the two germline ends. CDR1 is LGHDT and CDR2 is YNNKEL in the germline V gene (reference sequence). Roughly 10 milliliters of peripheral blood were drawn from each donor. In its sample, this clonotype was seen a few times.

The chain couples TRBV3-1 to TRBJ2-3; D gene unclear. This TCR derives from a woman between 18 and 30 years old in good health. The sequencing sample was made of blood. The CDR3 protein is CASSLNNWPYLNTQYF. In nucleotides, the CDR3 is TGTGCCAGCAGCCTGAACAACTGGCCATACCTTAATACGCAGTATTTT.